Listed here is a single TCR beta chain. Reverse transcription of roughly 0.5 to 1 ug RNA used random hexamers. TCRdb ran MiXCR on the immunoSEQ multiplex PCR reads and lists one entry per CDR3 protein. The repertoire consists of 130,000 to 150,000 distinct CDR3 sequences, with nearly 95% occurring once and the leading ten covering over 0.25%. Per germline, CDR1 SGHDN and CDR2 FVKESK. J was trimmed by 3 bases and V by 8 bases; bases with no gene match: 7. The CDR3 loop spans 14 amino acids. As controls, healthy donors matched for age and sex were used. This record belongs to a study of CD8 T cells in Susac syndrome.

This chain joins TRBV14 and TRBJ2-1, with 7 bases aligning to TRBD2. Source material: CD8+ T cells from PBMCs. The TCR comes from a human donor in good health. CDR3 sequence reads: CASYPSGYYNEQFF. The CDR3 region has the DNA TGTGCCAGCTATCCTAGCGGATACTACAATGAGCAGTTCTTC.